These 10 T cell receptor beta chains came from one sample sequenced in a study of identical twins. Each CDR3 protein is one row after TCRdb ran MiXCR on the 5' RACE reads. The profile shows about 470,000 distinct CDR3 sequences, less than 25% of them singletons. These data also featured in a second study, about T cells expressing NK-cell markers.

Sequencing used CD4+ T cells sorted from blood. The source of these receptors is a woman younger than 30 in good health.

This clonotype was counted between two and nine times. This chain uses TRBV18 with TRBJ2-2; D gene unclear. The CDR3 consists of 16 residues. V was pared by 2 bases and J by 2 bases, with 12 bases between. Germline loops: CDR1 KGHSH, CDR2 LQKENI. Here the CDR3 reads CASSPISGLNTGELFF. Here the CDR3 DNA reads TGTGCCAGCTCACCAATTTCGGGCCTCAACACCGGGGAGCTGTTTTTT.

The chain joins TRBV7-3 to TRBJ2-1, with D tentatively TRBD2 (6 bases). This CDR3 has 16 residues. V was shortened by 5 bases and J by 2 bases, with 16 bases between the two germline ends. Germline V gives CDR1 SGHTA, CDR2 FQGTGA. CDR3 nucleotide sequence: TGTGCCAGCAGCCTACAGCCCGGGACTGCCTACAATGAGCAGTTCTTC. Its protein is CASSLQPGTAYNEQFF.

The rearrangement joins TRBV9 to TRBJ1-2, with 8 positions matching TRBD1. Germline V gene data show CDR1 as SGDLS and CDR2 as YYNGEE. There are 15 residues in the CDR3. Losses at the gene ends were 4 bases for V and 7 bases for J; bases not matched to a gene: 12. In DNA, the CDR3 is TGTGCCAGCAGCCTAGACGGACAGGGCGGGACTGGCTACACCTTC. Protein sequence: CASSLDGQGGTGYTF.

This clonotype was detected a few times. The chain is built from TRBV7-9 and TRBJ2-3, with TRBD2 matching 9 bases. The CDR3 runs 15 residues. Looked up from germline, CDR1 is SEHNR and CDR2 is FQNEAQ (reference sequence). V was clipped by 10 bases and J by 0 bases; unmatched bases: 8. CDR3 coding DNA: TGTGCCAAGTCACTAGCGGGCGATAGCACAGATACGCAGTATTTT. This codes for CAKSLAGDSTDTQYF.

This clonotype has just a few counts. The CDR3 region is CAISESGGFYEQYF. CDR3 in DNA: TGTGCCATCAGTGAAAGCGGGGGATTCTACGAGCAGTACTTC. The chain couples TRBV10-3 to TRBJ2-7; TRBD2 matches 8 bases. V dropped 3 bases and J dropped 3; count of bases not matched to a gene: 4. Germline lookup yields CDR1 ENHRY and CDR2 SYGVKD. The CDR3 is 14 amino acids.

This clonotype was seen at least ten times. The chain uses TRBV5-1 and TRBJ1-1; D may be TRBD1 (5 bases). CDR1 SGHRS and CDR2 YFSETQ come from the germline V gene. The V gene lost 3 bases and the J gene lost 0 bases, with 9 bases spanning the gap. CDR3 length equals 14 residues. CDR3 sequence reads: CASSSGRVNTEAFF. For the CDR3, the DNA is TGCGCCAGCAGCTCGGGACGCGTGAACACTGAAGCTTTCTTT.

This sequence joins TRBV12-3 or TRBV12-4 and TRBJ2-7; 7 bases map to TRBD2. V shed 8 bases and J 6 bases; nucleotides not matched to a gene: 13. CDR3 length: 14 amino acids. CDR3 residues: CASLKLGGSSEQYF. The DNA for the CDR3 is TGTGCCAGCTTAAAATTGGGCGGGAGTTCCGAGCAGTACTTC.

The V gene is TRBV14, the J gene TRBJ2-1; 12 bases line up with TRBD1. The V segment lost 4 bases and the J segment 10 bases; nucleotides outside the gene matches: 8. Germline CDR1 and CDR2: SGHDN and FVKESK. CDR3 length: 15 amino acids. In nucleotides, the CDR3 is TGTGCCAGCAGCCTCCTGGGACAGGGGGCATGGGAGCAGTTCTTC. Protein product: CASSLLGQGAWEQFF. Filled out from reference TRBV14 and TRBJ2-1, the complete variable domain reads EAGVTQFPSHSVIEKGQTVTLRCDPISGHDNLYWYRRVMGKEIKFLLHFVKESKQDESGMPNNRFLAERTGGTYSTLKVQPAELEDSGVYFCASSLLGQGAWEQFFGPGTRLTVL.

This clonotype turned up a few times. V usage is TRBV12-3 or TRBV12-4 and J usage is TRBJ1-2; D is undetermined. This CDR3 is 12 amino acids long. Trimming cost V 5 bases and J 7 bases, with 11 bases left between them. The CDR3 reads CASSPNYSGYTF. In DNA, the CDR3 is TGTGCCAGCAGTCCCAATTACAGTGGCTACACCTTC.

There are a few counts of this clonotype. This chain joins TRBV20-1 and TRBJ2-2; possible D gene TRBD2, 7 bases. Germline V lookup: CDR1 DFQATT, CDR2 SNEGSKA (reference sequence). The CDR3 extends over 14 amino acids. Trimming removed 8 bases from V and 5 bases from J, with 18 bases in between. CDR3 DNA: TGCAGTTTGGGGGGGCTGAGGGGGACCGGGGAGCTGTTTTTT. Translated, it gives CSLGGLRGTGELFF.